Listed below are T cell receptor beta chains from one sample, sequenced in a study of T cell responses to AZD1222 COVID-19 vaccine. Clones were read by immunoSEQ multiplex PCR, and TCRdb kept only the in-frame ones, dropping some. The sample holds approximately 120,000 clones, around 92% seen once. Sequenced material: peripheral blood, taken on day 0 of AZD1222 vaccination. The receptor set was obtained from an adult in good health. The CDR3 runs from the conserved cysteine through the conserved F or W. Fields, in order: J gene, V gene, D gene, clone size, CDR3 DNA, CDR3 protein. D genes are given only for firm matches. For some rows the clone size is stated as once, few or many, or as a class when expanded; others skip it.

j_gene: TRBJ1-6
v_gene: TRBV28
d_gene: TRBD1
abundance: -
CDR3nt: TGTGCCAGCAGTTTAATGACAGGGATAGCTTCACCCCTCCACTTT
CDR3aa: CASSLMTGIASPLHF

j_gene: TRBJ2-7
v_gene: TRBV20-1
d_gene: TRBD2
abundance: once
CDR3nt: TGCAGTGCTAGTCGACTAGCGGGATCTTCCTACGAGCAGTACTTC
CDR3aa: CSASRLAGSSYEQYF

j_gene: TRBJ2-1
v_gene: TRBV12-5
d_gene: -
abundance: -
CDR3nt: TGTGCTAGTGGCCCATGGGACCGGGTGGGTGAGCAGTTCTTC
CDR3aa: CASGPWDRVGEQFF

j_gene: TRBJ2-1
v_gene: TRBV4-1
d_gene: TRBD2
abundance: -
CDR3nt: TGCGCCAGCAGCCAAGACGGGACTAGCCGTTTCAATGAGCAGTTCTTC
CDR3aa: CASSQDGTSRFNEQFF

j_gene: TRBJ2-7
v_gene: TRBV5-8
d_gene: -
abundance: -
CDR3nt: TGTGCCAGCAGCTTATGGGGCGGGAAGACCTACGAGCAGTACTTC
CDR3aa: CASSLWGGKTYEQYF

j_gene: TRBJ2-1
v_gene: TRBV4-1
d_gene: -
abundance: -
CDR3nt: TGCGCCAGCAGCCAGGTGGTGGGTGAGCAGTTCTTC
CDR3aa: CASSQVVGEQFF

j_gene: TRBJ2-5
v_gene: TRBV4-3
d_gene: -
abundance: -
CDR3nt: TGCGCCAGCAGCCTCCAACTGGCCCCCCAAGAGACCCAGTACTTC
CDR3aa: CASSLQLAPQETQYF

j_gene: TRBJ2-1
v_gene: TRBV5-1
d_gene: -
abundance: -
CDR3nt: TGCGCCAGCAGCTTGGCCGCTAGCAGGTCCTACAATGAGCAGTTCTTC
CDR3aa: CASSLAASRSYNEQFF

j_gene: TRBJ2-7
v_gene: TRBV6-4
d_gene: -
abundance: -
CDR3nt: TGTGCCAGCAGTGACTCCGCCCGGGCAGCTTTCTACGAGCAGTACTTC
CDR3aa: CASSDSARAAFYEQYF

j_gene: TRBJ1-1
v_gene: TRBV12-3/TRBV12-4
d_gene: -
abundance: -
CDR3nt: TGTGCCAGCAGTTTCTGGCCGAACACTGAAGCTTTCTTT
CDR3aa: CASSFWPNTEAFF

j_gene: TRBJ2-7
v_gene: TRBV27
d_gene: TRBD1
abundance: -
CDR3nt: TGTGCCAGCAGTTTACTCTGGACAGGGGTCTCCTACGAGCAGTACTTC
CDR3aa: CASSLLWTGVSYEQYF

j_gene: TRBJ2-7
v_gene: TRBV28
d_gene: -
abundance: -
CDR3nt: TGTGCCAGCAGCCCCGTGGGAGATGTGACAGGCTACGAGCAGTACTTC
CDR3aa: CASSPVGDVTGYEQYF

j_gene: TRBJ2-1
v_gene: TRBV3-1/TRBV3-2
d_gene: TRBD2
abundance: -
CDR3nt: TGTGCCAGCAGCCTGGGACTAGCCTCCTACAATGAGCAGTTCTTC
CDR3aa: CASSLGLASYNEQFF

j_gene: TRBJ2-7
v_gene: TRBV9
d_gene: TRBD2
abundance: once
CDR3nt: TGTGCCAGCATCTCTCAGGCGGGGGAGGAGTCGGATGAGCAGTACTTC
CDR3aa: CASISQAGEESDEQYF

j_gene: TRBJ2-7
v_gene: TRBV6-5
d_gene: TRBD2
abundance: -
CDR3nt: TGTGCCAGCAGTAGCGGGAGGGTTCCCTACGAGCAGTACTTC
CDR3aa: CASSSGRVPYEQYF

j_gene: TRBJ2-2
v_gene: TRBV6-2/TRBV6-3
d_gene: -
abundance: few
CDR3nt: TGTGCCAGCAGTTCCGCTCTGGAGACCGGGGAGCTGTTTTTT
CDR3aa: CASSSALETGELFF

j_gene: TRBJ2-1
v_gene: TRBV6-1
d_gene: TRBD2
abundance: once
CDR3nt: TGTGCCAGCAGAGAAGGGGTCAGGGCTAGCGGGGGTTACAATGAGCAGTTCTTC
CDR3aa: CASREGVRASGGYNEQFF

j_gene: TRBJ2-1
v_gene: TRBV20-1
d_gene: TRBD1
abundance: -
CDR3nt: TGCAGTGCTAGTTCTGGGACAGGGGGCTTTGAGCAGTTCTTC
CDR3aa: CSASSGTGGFEQFF

j_gene: TRBJ2-3
v_gene: TRBV2
d_gene: TRBD1
abundance: -
CDR3nt: TGTGCCAGCAGTCGGACAGGGCCCACAGATACGCAGTATTTT
CDR3aa: CASSRTGPTDTQYF

j_gene: TRBJ2-1
v_gene: TRBV6-5
d_gene: TRBD1
abundance: -
CDR3nt: TGTGCCAGCAGCAGGGACAGGGACAATGAGCAGTTCTTC
CDR3aa: CASSRDRDNEQFF

j_gene: TRBJ1-5
v_gene: TRBV10-3
d_gene: TRBD1
abundance: -
CDR3nt: TGTGCCATCAGCTCCGGACAGGCGTTACTTTTGCCCCAGCATTTT
CDR3aa: CAISSGQALLLPQHF

j_gene: TRBJ2-7
v_gene: TRBV5-5
d_gene: -
abundance: -
CDR3nt: TGTGCCAGCACCCGGGCGGCTGATTTCTACGAGCAGTACTTC
CDR3aa: CASTRAADFYEQYF

j_gene: TRBJ2-7
v_gene: TRBV11-2
d_gene: -
abundance: -
CDR3nt: TGTGCCAGCCGCGACGCCGCAAGTCTCCGCGAGCAGTACTTC
CDR3aa: CASRDAASLREQYF

j_gene: TRBJ2-7
v_gene: TRBV5-4
d_gene: TRBD2
abundance: -
CDR3nt: TGTGCCAGCAGCTTCTCGATTGATAGACTAGCGGGAGGAAATGAGCAGTACTTC
CDR3aa: CASSFSIDRLAGGNEQYF

j_gene: TRBJ2-7
v_gene: TRBV6-1
d_gene: -
abundance: -
CDR3nt: TGTGCCAGCAGTGAAGGGACCGGAGGGAACGAGCAGTACTTC
CDR3aa: CASSEGTGGNEQYF

j_gene: TRBJ2-5
v_gene: TRBV7-2
d_gene: TRBD1
abundance: -
CDR3nt: TGTGCCAGCAGCGCTAGACAGGGGTTCGAGACCCAGTACTTC
CDR3aa: CASSARQGFETQYF

j_gene: TRBJ2-1
v_gene: TRBV5-1
d_gene: -
abundance: -
CDR3nt: TGCGCCAGCAGCCTAATCACGCTCGACTGGGTGGGTAAGTTCTTC
CDR3aa: CASSLITLDWVGKFF

j_gene: TRBJ1-2
v_gene: TRBV27
d_gene: TRBD1
abundance: -
CDR3nt: TGTGCCAGCAGTTTGCGACAGGGAAATCATGGCTACACCTTC
CDR3aa: CASSLRQGNHGYTF

j_gene: TRBJ2-3
v_gene: TRBV18
d_gene: -
abundance: -
CDR3nt: TGTGCCAGCTCACCATTCGGGGGCGGGAGCCGCACAGATACGCAGTATTTT
CDR3aa: CASSPFGGGSRTDTQYF

j_gene: TRBJ1-5
v_gene: TRBV2
d_gene: -
abundance: once
CDR3nt: TGTGCCAGCAGTGATTGGCCTAATCAGCCCCAGCATTTT
CDR3aa: CASSDWPNQPQHF

j_gene: TRBJ2-1
v_gene: TRBV9
d_gene: -
abundance: -
CDR3nt: TGTGCCAGCAGCGTACGGACAGTCTACAATGAGCAGTTCTTC
CDR3aa: CASSVRTVYNEQFF

j_gene: TRBJ1-1
v_gene: TRBV30
d_gene: -
abundance: few
CDR3nt: TGTGCCTGGAACCCTGGGGACACTGAAGCTTTCTTT
CDR3aa: CAWNPGDTEAFF

j_gene: TRBJ2-7
v_gene: TRBV7-2
d_gene: -
abundance: -
CDR3nt: TGTGCCAGCAGCCGTTTCGGGCTGGGTAGAGAGGGGGTTGGAGGGGAGCAGTACTTC
CDR3aa: CASSRFGLGREGVGGEQYF

j_gene: TRBJ2-3
v_gene: TRBV9
d_gene: TRBD2
abundance: -
CDR3nt: TGTGCCAGCAGCGCACGCACCGACGGGGGGAGGGGTCGTGCAGATACGCAGTATTTT
CDR3aa: CASSARTDGGRGRADTQYF

j_gene: TRBJ2-1
v_gene: TRBV27
d_gene: -
abundance: once
CDR3nt: TGTGCCAGCAGTTTAGCCCCCTTGTGGTCAGGCGGAAATGAGCAGTTCTTC
CDR3aa: CASSLAPLWSGGNEQFF

j_gene: TRBJ2-5
v_gene: TRBV5-6
d_gene: -
abundance: -
CDR3nt: TGTGCCAGCAGATATGGACAGCAAGAGACCCAGTACTTC
CDR3aa: CASRYGQQETQYF

j_gene: TRBJ2-5
v_gene: TRBV12-3/TRBV12-4
d_gene: TRBD2
abundance: -
CDR3nt: TGTGCCAGCAGAATTAGCGGGCAAGAGACCCAGTACTTC
CDR3aa: CASRISGQETQYF

j_gene: TRBJ1-2
v_gene: TRBV9
d_gene: TRBD1
abundance: -
CDR3nt: TGTGCCAGCAGCGCCGGACAGGGGGCCGATTTATGGGTTTATGGCTACACCTTC
CDR3aa: CASSAGQGADLWVYGYTF

j_gene: TRBJ2-2
v_gene: TRBV4-1
d_gene: -
abundance: -
CDR3nt: TGCGCCAGCAGCCAAGGGTTCGGCGGCTTAGTTACCGGGGAGCTGTTTTTT
CDR3aa: CASSQGFGGLVTGELFF

j_gene: TRBJ2-7
v_gene: TRBV9
d_gene: TRBD1
abundance: -
CDR3nt: TGTGCCAGCAGCGTCCTACCAGGGGGCTATAACGAGCAGTACTTC
CDR3aa: CASSVLPGGYNEQYF

j_gene: TRBJ2-1
v_gene: TRBV4-1
d_gene: TRBD2
abundance: -
CDR3nt: TGCGCCAGCAGTGTGGGACTAGCAGACAATGAGCAGTTCTTC
CDR3aa: CASSVGLADNEQFF

j_gene: TRBJ1-1
v_gene: TRBV25-1
d_gene: -
abundance: -
CDR3nt: TGTGCCAGCACGAAGTGGGGAGACACTGAAGCTTTCTTT
CDR3aa: CASTKWGDTEAFF

j_gene: TRBJ1-4
v_gene: TRBV19
d_gene: -
abundance: -
CDR3nt: TGTGCCAGTAGTTTACCAACAGGGAGGTTAGGCGAAAAACTGTTTTTT
CDR3aa: CASSLPTGRLGEKLFF

j_gene: TRBJ2-5
v_gene: TRBV18
d_gene: TRBD2
abundance: -
CDR3nt: TGTGCCAGCTCACCACCGGGACTAGCGGGAGGTGAGACCCAGTACTTC
CDR3aa: CASSPPGLAGGETQYF

j_gene: TRBJ2-7
v_gene: TRBV6-6
d_gene: -
abundance: -
CDR3nt: TGTGCCAGCAGTTACTCCGGGGGAGGCTACGAGCAGTACTTC
CDR3aa: CASSYSGGGYEQYF

j_gene: TRBJ2-5
v_gene: TRBV28
d_gene: TRBD1
abundance: -
CDR3nt: TGTGCCAGCAGCCACAGGGGGCTGGAGACCCAGTACTTC
CDR3aa: CASSHRGLETQYF

j_gene: TRBJ1-5
v_gene: TRBV19
d_gene: TRBD1
abundance: -
CDR3nt: TGTGCCACCCAGGGAGGACAGGGGGCCAATCAGCCCCAGCATTTT
CDR3aa: CATQGGQGANQPQHF

j_gene: TRBJ2-7
v_gene: TRBV7-3
d_gene: -
abundance: -
CDR3nt: TGTGCCAGCAGCTTGAACGGAGGAAGTCTCGAGCAGTACTTC
CDR3aa: CASSLNGGSLEQYF

j_gene: TRBJ2-5
v_gene: TRBV5-1
d_gene: -
abundance: -
CDR3nt: TGCGCCAGCAGCTCACGAGCACAAGAGACCCAGTACTTC
CDR3aa: CASSSRAQETQYF

j_gene: TRBJ1-1
v_gene: TRBV7-9
d_gene: TRBD1
abundance: once
CDR3nt: TGTGCCAGCAGCTCGCCTCTTAGACAGGGGATCACTGAAGCTTTCTTT
CDR3aa: CASSSPLRQGITEAFF

j_gene: TRBJ2-7
v_gene: TRBV6-5
d_gene: -
abundance: once
CDR3nt: TGTGCCAGCAGCCCAGGACGGGACGACGAGCAGTACTTC
CDR3aa: CASSPGRDDEQYF

j_gene: TRBJ1-2
v_gene: TRBV30
d_gene: TRBD1
abundance: -
CDR3nt: TGTGCCTGGAGTGAAGGGGGCGATGGCTACACCTTC
CDR3aa: CAWSEGGDGYTF

j_gene: TRBJ1-2
v_gene: TRBV5-8
d_gene: -
abundance: -
CDR3nt: TGTGCCAGCAGCTTGCGAGGAACCAATGGCTACACCTTC
CDR3aa: CASSLRGTNGYTF

j_gene: TRBJ1-1
v_gene: TRBV14
d_gene: TRBD1
abundance: -
CDR3nt: TGTGCCAGCAGCCAGTCCCCCGGACAGGGGCGACCTTTCTTT
CDR3aa: CASSQSPGQGRPFF